This T cell receptor beta chain stems from a study of blood T cells in healthy people across ages (dated by TCRdb to between 2014 and 2016). The study in broad terms: In model experiments, roughly one uniquely barcoded TCR beta cDNA molecule per two T cells was captured by template switching. Age-related changes in TCR beta repertoire diversity were measured in the study by deep sequencing normalized with unique cDNA molecular identifiers. Donors were grouped into four age groups: young (average roughly 16 years), middle-aged (39), aged (over 55) and long-lived (around 80). The study analyzed two additional independent replicas of 1 million unique cDNA reads from the same blood draw for two donors, one aged 18 to 29 and one aged 80 or older. Findings and caveats that apply to the study as a whole: Donor CMV infection status was unknown, potentially confounding age-related changes in expanded clonotypes. As age increased, observed TCR beta diversity per million T cells dropped in a roughly linear way, and a significant reduction was already evident by age about 40. Estimates of total diversity based on one million sequenced T cells were regarded as lower bounds and as underestimates. There was a strong correlation between observed TCR beta diversity and the percentage of naive T cells measured by flow cytometry. The long-lived group showed more naive CD4+ T cells, fewer expanded clones and increased TCR diversity than the aged group, suggesting age selection. Bulk unsorted PBMC profiling prevented conclusive comparison of naive and antigen-experienced compartments.

Library creation used 5' RACE. For sequencing, an Illumina HiSeq 2500 was employed. The second PCR ran for roughly 7 to 12 cycles and used a J-beta primer mix along with a sample-barcoded 5' primer. Each TCR beta cDNA molecule received a unique molecular identifier from a template-switch 5' adaptor carrying 12 random nucleotides. Each sample yielded at least 3 million CDR3-containing paired-end reads. First-strand cDNA synthesis was performed from all RNA using the Mint cDNA synthesis kit, with priming by a TRBC-specific oligonucleotide. Following uracil-DNA glycosylase treatment, a first 18-cycle PCR with universal primers M1SS and BC2_uni_R was performed on all cDNA. The authors processed their data as follows. Normalization of each sample was performed by random selection of 1 million high-quality reads, each carrying a distinct molecular identifier. Reads sharing molecular identifiers were discarded rather than binned into consensus sequences. MiTCR, with a Q25 quality threshold and the strictest error-elimination algorithm, was used for CDR3 identification, clonotype clustering and error correction. Lower-bound total TCR beta diversity was estimated with a nonparametric unseen species model using Euler transformation. In TCRdb, the public reads were trimmed at Q25 with fastp and aligned with MiXCR, with productive beta chains retained. All rows with the same CDR3 protein become a single entry with the most common DNA and genes. These V and J calls rely on TCRdb rather than the paper's analysis. The sample table holds approximately 760,000 distinct CDR3 sequences, of which around 25% were seen once. 9.4% of the sample rests with the top ten.

The germline V gene sets CDR1 to SGHVS and CDR2 to FNYEAQ. Ends trimmed: V by 1 base, J by 2 bases; bases unmatched to a gene: 8. From the cysteine through the phenylalanine, the CDR3 covers 16 amino acids. Here the CDR3 DNA is all that survives: 48 bases in frame from base 1. On this clonotype: Its antigen specificity is not known. No base quality information exists; no much larger clone differs at one position.

The donors were 40 or so Caucasian individuals from Russia, aged roughly 6 to 100 years, who were systemically healthy. Each donor gave roughly 9.5 milliliters of peripheral blood, collected into EDTA-treated Vacutainer tubes. Ficoll-Paque density-gradient centrifugation was used to isolate PBMCs, with at least 7 million per sample. Trizol reagent was used to extract total RNA from the PBMCs, yielding at least 5 micrograms per sample. For every donor, flow cytometry on a PBMC aliquot measured the percentage of naive CD45RAhigh/CD27high T cells. The sample was also reused in another study, on T cells of mothers and their children. As the second publication notes: Nine systemically healthy Caucasian individuals served as donors, namely three mothers together with their six children. cDNA synthesis consumed the entire amount of extracted RNA, loaded at approximately 1.6 ug RNA in each 15 ul reaction. In the second PCR, the M1S primer introduced both the sample barcodes and 2-4 random nucleotides. Each mother yielded over 8 million TCR beta CDR3 reads and each child roughly 3.1 million reads. Thymic selection similarly shapes TCR recombination output in related and unrelated pairs, with minor effect from inherited differences. Normalized repertoire overlap was always slightly but never significantly higher in related than unrelated mother-child pairs. With a sensitivity of approximately 100 clones per million clonotypes, no persistent microchimeric T cell clones were detected. In the study, deep NGS was used to compare the TCR beta repertoires of mothers and children, and features distinguishing related mother-child pairs from unrelated individuals were sought. On average, the children were approximately 11 +/- 4 years old, while the mothers were approximately 40 +/- 4 years old. After adapter ligation was performed with NEBNext reagents, the libraries were sequenced on an Illumina HiSeq 2000 with 100+100 nt paired-end reads. To prevent cross-contamination, the mother and child libraries were prepared one month apart and sequenced in separate runs. For each donor, between 500,000 and 2,000,000 distinct TCR beta clonotypes were identified. Naive TCR beta clonotypes were estimated from low-frequency clonotypes matched to each donor's FACS-determined naive share, without sorting.

The sequence links TRBV7-6 to TRBJ2-7, with 7 bases aligning to TRBD1. The source of this sequence is a boy aged 5-17 years in good health. What was sequenced was blood. Here the CDR3 is given as CASSLDQDRPTYEQYF. The nucleotide sequence is TGTGCCAGCAGCTTAGACCAGGACAGGCCGACCTACGAGCAGTACTTC.